This T cell receptor (beta chain) appears in the sequencing data of a study of lymphopenia after photon versus proton radiotherapy. Findings of the study overall: Proton therapy kept repertoires fairly stable, unlike photons, which gained effector/memory cells.

Germline assignment: CDR1 MNHEY and CDR2 SVGAGI. The CDR3 loop spans 15 amino acids. V trimming: 0 bases; J trimming: 0 bases; junction bases outside the gene matches: 2. Using immunoSEQ multiplex PCR, the repertoire was profiled, and TCRdb retains in-frame clones only, with some absent. The sample records about 26,000 clones, 75% to 90% being singletons. Worth noting for this clone: Its specificity is unknown.

This clonotype was sampled from a young man with gastric cancer. The chain couples TRBV6-5 to TRBJ2-7; 7 nucleotides match TRBD2. The source material was peripheral blood, sampled from a patient treated with photon-based radiotherapy. CDR3 coding DNA: TGTGCCAGCAGTTACTCGGGCGGGAGCTCCTACGAGCAGTACTTC. Translating gives CASSYSGGSSYEQYF.